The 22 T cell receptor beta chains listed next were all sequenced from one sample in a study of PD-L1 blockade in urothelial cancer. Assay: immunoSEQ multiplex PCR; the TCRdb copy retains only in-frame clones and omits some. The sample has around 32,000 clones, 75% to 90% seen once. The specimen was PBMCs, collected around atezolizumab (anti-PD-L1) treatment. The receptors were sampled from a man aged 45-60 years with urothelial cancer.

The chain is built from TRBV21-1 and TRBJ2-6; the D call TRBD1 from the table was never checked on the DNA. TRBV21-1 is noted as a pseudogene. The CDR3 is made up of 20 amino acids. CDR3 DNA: TGTGCCAGCAGCAAAGAAGGTAGGGGGAGAACGTTCTCTGGGGCCAACGTCCTGACTTTC. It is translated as CASSKEGRGRTFSGANVLTF.

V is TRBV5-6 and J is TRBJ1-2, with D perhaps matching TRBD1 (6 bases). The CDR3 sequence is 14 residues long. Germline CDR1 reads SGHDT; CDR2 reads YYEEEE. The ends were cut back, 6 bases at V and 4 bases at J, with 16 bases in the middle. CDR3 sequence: CASTKKGGFYGYTF. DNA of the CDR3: TGTGCCAGCACCAAAAAAGGGGGTTTCTATGGCTACACCTTC.

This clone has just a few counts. The DNA for the CDR3 is TGTGCCAGCAGTTACCTCGCGGGGTCGAACACCGGGGAGCTGTTTTTT. Protein product: CASSYLAGSNTGELFF. This sequence joins TRBV6-6 and TRBJ2-2; possible D gene TRBD2, 6 bases. The CDR3 sequence is 16 residues long. Trimming pared 2 bases from V and 0 bases from J, leaving 10 bases between. Germline-derived CDR1 and CDR2 are MNHNY and SVGAGI (reference sequence).

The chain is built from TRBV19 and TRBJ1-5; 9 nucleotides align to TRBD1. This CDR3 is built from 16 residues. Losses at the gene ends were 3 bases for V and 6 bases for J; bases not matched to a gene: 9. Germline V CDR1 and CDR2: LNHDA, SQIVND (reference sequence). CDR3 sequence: CASSIQGTGGSQPQHF. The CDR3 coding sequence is TGTGCCAGTAGTATCCAGGGCACAGGGGGCAGTCAGCCCCAGCATTTT.

This chain's CDR3 is CAWMGDRQNSPLHF. Written as DNA, the CDR3 is TGTGCCTGGATGGGGGACAGGCAAAATTCACCCCTCCACTTT. This chain links TRBV30 with TRBJ1-6, with 8 bases aligning to TRBD1. Germline CDR1 reads GTSNPN; CDR2 reads SVGIG (reference sequence). Trimming took 4 bases from V and 7 from J; bases not matched to a gene: 6. The CDR3 runs 14 residues.

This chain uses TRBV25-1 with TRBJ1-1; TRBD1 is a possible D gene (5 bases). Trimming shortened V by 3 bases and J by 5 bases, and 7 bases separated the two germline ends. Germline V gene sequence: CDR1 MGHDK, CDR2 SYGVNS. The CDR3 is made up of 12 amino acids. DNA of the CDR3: TGTGCCAGCAGTGAGAAGGGGACTGAAGCTTTCTTT. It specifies CASSEKGTEAFF.

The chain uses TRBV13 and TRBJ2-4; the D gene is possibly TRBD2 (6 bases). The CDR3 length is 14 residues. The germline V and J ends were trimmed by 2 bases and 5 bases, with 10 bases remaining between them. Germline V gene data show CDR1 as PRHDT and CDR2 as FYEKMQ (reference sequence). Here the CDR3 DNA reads TGTGCCAGCAGCTTACGGGGGATTGAAAACATTCAGTACTTC. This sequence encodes CASSLRGIENIQYF.

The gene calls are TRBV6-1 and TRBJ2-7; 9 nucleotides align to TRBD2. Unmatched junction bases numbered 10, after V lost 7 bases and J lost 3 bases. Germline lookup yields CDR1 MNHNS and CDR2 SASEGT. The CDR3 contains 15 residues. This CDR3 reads CASIPRGSGGYEQYF. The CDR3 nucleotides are TGTGCCAGCATCCCAAGGGGTAGCGGGGGCTACGAGCAGTACTTC.

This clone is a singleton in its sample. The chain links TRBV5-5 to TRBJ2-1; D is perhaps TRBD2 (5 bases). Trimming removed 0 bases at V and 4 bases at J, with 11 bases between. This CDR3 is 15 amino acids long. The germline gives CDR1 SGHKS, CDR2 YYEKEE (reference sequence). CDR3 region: CASSLAELAYNEQFF. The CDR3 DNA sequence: TGTGCCAGCAGCTTGGCGGAGCTAGCTTACAATGAGCAGTTCTTC.

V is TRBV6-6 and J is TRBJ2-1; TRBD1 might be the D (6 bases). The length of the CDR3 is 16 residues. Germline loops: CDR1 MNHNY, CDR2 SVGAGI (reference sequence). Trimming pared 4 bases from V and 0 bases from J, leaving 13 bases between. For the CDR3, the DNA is TGTGCCAGCAGTTCCCTACGACAGGTCTCCTACAATGAGCAGTTCTTC. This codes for CASSSLRQVSYNEQFF.

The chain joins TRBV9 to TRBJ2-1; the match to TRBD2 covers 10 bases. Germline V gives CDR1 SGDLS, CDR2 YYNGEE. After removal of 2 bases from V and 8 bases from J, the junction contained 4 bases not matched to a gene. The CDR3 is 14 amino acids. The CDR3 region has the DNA TGTGCCAGCAGCGTGACTAGCGGGCGGGATGAGCAGTTCTTC. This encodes CASSVTSGRDEQFF.

CDR3 coding DNA: TGTGCCAGTAGTGACCGGGACACCATAACCTACGAGCAGTACTTC. Translated: CASSDRDTITYEQYF. V gene TRBV19 combines with J gene TRBJ2-7, with D possibly TRBD1 on 6 matching bases. The CDR3 consists of 15 residues. From germline, CDR1 is LNHDA and CDR2 SQIVND (reference sequence). V lost 5 bases to trimming and J lost 2 bases, with 16 bases between them.

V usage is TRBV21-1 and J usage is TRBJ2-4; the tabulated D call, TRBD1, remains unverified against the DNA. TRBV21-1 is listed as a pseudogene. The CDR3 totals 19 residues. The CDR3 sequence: CASSFRTLGQGGSKNIQYF. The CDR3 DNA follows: TGTGCCAGCAGCTTCCGTACTCTTGGACAGGGGGGATCCAAAAACATTCAGTACTTC.

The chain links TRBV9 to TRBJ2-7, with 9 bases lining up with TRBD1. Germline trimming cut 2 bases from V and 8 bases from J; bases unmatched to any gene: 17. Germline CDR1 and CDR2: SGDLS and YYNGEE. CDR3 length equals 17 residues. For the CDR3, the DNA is TGTGCCAGCAGCGTCGACCGGGACAGGGCTTTCTTGGATCAGCAGTACTTC. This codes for CASSVDRDRAFLDQQYF. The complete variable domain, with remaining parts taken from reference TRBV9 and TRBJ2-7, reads DSGVTQTPKHLITATGQRVTLRCSPRSGDLSVYWYQQSLDQGLQFLIQYYNGEERAKGNILERFSAQQFPDLHSELNLSSLELGDSALYFCASSVDRDRAFLDQQYFGPGTRLTVT.

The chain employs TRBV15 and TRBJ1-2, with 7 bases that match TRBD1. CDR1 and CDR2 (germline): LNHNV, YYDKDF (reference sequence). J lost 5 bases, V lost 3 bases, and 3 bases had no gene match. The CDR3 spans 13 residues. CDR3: CATSRKGQYGYTF. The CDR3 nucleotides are TGTGCCACCAGCAGGAAGGGACAGTATGGCTACACCTTC.

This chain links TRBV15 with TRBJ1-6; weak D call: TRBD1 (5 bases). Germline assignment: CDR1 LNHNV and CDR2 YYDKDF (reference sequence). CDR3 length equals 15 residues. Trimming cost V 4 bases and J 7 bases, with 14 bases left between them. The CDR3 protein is CATSKGVQQNSPLHF. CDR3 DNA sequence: TGTGCCACCAGCAAAGGGGTGCAGCAGAATTCACCCCTCCACTTT.

The CDR3 region is CASSLVVGRVEQYF. The CDR3 bases are TGTGCCAGCAGCTTAGTTGTTGGGAGGGTCGAGCAGTACTTC. The chain uses TRBV7-2 and TRBJ2-7; 7 positions agree with TRBD2. The CDR3 is 14 amino acids. Germline CDR1 SGHTA, CDR2 FQGNSA. Trimming removed 1 base from V and 6 bases from J; junction bases left unmatched: 6.

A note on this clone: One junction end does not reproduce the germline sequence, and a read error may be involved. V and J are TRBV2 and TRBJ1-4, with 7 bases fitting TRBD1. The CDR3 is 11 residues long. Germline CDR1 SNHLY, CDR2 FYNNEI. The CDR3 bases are TGTGCCAGCACCGACGGGGACAGCGGATCTTTT. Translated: CASTDGDSGSF.

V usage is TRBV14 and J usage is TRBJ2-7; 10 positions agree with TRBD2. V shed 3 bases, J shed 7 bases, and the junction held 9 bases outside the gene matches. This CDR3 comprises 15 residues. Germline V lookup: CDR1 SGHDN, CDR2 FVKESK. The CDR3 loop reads CASSHGLAARREQYF. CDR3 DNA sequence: TGTGCCAGCAGCCACGGACTAGCGGCCCGCCGGGAGCAGTACTTC. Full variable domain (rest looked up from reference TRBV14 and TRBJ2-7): EAGVTQFPSHSVIEKGQTVTLRCDPISGHDNLYWYRRVMGKEIKFLLHFVKESKQDESGMPNNRFLAERTGGTYSTLKVQPAELEDSGVYFCASSHGLAARREQYFGPGTRLTVT.

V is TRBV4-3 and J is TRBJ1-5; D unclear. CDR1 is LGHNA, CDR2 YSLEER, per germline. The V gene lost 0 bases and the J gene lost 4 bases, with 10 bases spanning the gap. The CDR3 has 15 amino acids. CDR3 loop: CASSQDPGGNQPQHF. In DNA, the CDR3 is TGCGCCAGCAGCCAAGATCCGGGTGGAAATCAGCCCCAGCATTTT.

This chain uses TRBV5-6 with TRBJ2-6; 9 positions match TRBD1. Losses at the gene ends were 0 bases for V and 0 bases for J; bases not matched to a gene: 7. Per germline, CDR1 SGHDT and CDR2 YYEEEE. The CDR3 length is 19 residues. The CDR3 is CASSLGTGAKSSGANVLTF. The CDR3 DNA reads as TGTGCCAGCAGCTTGGGGACAGGGGCTAAGAGCTCTGGGGCCAACGTCCTGACTTTC.

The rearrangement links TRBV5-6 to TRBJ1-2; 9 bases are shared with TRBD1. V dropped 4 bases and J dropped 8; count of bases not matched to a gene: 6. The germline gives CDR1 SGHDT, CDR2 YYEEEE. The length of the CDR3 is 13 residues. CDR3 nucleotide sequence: TGTGCCAGCAGCCATACAGGGGGCGGGGGCTACACCTTC. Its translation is CASSHTGGGGYTF.